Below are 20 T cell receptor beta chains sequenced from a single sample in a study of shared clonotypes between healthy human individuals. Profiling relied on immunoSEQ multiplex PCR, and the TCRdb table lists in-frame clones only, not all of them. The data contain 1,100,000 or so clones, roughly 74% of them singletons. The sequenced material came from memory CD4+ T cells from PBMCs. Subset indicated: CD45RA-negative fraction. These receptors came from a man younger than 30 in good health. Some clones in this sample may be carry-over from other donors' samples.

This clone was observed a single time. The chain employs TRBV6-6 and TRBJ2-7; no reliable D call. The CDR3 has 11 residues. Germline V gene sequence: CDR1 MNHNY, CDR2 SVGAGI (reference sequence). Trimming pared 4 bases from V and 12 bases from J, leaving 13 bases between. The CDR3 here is CASSSNTRRYF. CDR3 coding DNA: TGTGCCAGCAGTTCCAACACCCGGAGGTACTTC.

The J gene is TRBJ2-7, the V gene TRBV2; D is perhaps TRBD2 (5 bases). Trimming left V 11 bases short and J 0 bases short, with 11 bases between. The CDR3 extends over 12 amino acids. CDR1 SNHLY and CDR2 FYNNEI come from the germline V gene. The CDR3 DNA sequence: TGTGCCCGTCAAGGGAGCTCCTACGAGCAGTACTTC. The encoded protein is CARQGSSYEQYF.

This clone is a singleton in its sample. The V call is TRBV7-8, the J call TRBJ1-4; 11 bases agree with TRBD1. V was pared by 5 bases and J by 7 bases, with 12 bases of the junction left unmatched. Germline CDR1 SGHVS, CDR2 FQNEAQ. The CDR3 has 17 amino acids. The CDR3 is CASSLMIPGQGGEKLFF. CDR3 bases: TGTGCCAGCAGCCTTATGATTCCGGGACAGGGGGGTGAAAAACTGTTTTTT.

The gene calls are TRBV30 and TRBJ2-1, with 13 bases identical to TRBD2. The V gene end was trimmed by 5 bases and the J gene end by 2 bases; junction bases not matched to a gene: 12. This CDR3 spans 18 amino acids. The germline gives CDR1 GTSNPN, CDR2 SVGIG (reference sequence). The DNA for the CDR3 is TGTGCCTGGCCCTTACTAGCGGGAGGGGGGTTCACCTACAATGAGCAGTTCTTC. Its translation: CAWPLLAGGGFTYNEQFF. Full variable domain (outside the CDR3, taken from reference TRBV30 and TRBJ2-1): SQTIHQWPATLVQPVGSPLSLECTVEGTSNPNLYWYRQAAGRGLQLLFYSVGIGQISSEVPQNLSASRPQDRQFILSSKKLLLSDSGFYLCAWPLLAGGGFTYNEQFFGPGTRLTVL.

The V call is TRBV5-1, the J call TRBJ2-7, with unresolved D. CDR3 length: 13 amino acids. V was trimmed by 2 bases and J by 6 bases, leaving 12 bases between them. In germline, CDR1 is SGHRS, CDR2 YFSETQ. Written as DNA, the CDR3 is TGCGCCAGCAGCTTAAGTCCCCCCGGCGAGCAGTACTTC. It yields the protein CASSLSPPGEQYF.

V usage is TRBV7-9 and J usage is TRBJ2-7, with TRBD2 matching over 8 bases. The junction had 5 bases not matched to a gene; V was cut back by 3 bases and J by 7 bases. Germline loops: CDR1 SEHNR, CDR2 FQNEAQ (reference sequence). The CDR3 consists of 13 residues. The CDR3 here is CASSFSSGWEQYF. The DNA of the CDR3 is TGTGCCAGCAGCTTTTCTAGCGGGTGGGAGCAGTACTTC. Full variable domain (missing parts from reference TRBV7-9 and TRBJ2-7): DTGVSQNPRHKITKRGQNVTFRCDPISEHNRLYWYRQTLGQGPEFLTYFQNEAQLEKSRLLSDRFSAERPKGSFSTLEIQRTEQGDSAMYLCASSFSSGWEQYFGPGTRLTVT.

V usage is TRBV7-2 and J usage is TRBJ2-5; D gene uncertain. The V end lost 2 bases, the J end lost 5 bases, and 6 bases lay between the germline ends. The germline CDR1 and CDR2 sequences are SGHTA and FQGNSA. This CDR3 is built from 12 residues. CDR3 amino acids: CASSLLGETQYF. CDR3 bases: TGTGCCAGCAGCTTATTGGGGGAGACCCAGTACTTC.

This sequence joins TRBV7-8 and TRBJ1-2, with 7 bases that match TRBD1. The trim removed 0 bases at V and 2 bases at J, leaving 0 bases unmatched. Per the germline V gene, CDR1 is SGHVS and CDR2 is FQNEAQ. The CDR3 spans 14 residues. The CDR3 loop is CASSLATGNYGYTF. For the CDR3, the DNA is TGTGCCAGCAGCTTAGCGACAGGGAACTATGGCTACACCTTC.

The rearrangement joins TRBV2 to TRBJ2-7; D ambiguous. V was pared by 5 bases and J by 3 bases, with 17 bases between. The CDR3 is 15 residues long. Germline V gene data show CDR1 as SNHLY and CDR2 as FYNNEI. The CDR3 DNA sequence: TGTGCCAGCAGTTTCGGCCGGGCAATTCACTACGAGCAGTACTTC. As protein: CASSFGRAIHYEQYF.

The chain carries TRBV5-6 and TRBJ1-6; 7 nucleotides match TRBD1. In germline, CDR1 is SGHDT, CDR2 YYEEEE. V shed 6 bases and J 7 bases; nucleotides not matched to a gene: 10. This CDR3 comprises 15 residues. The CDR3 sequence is CASTLVGGENSPLHF. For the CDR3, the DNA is TGTGCCAGCACCCTAGTAGGGGGCGAGAATTCACCCCTCCACTTT.

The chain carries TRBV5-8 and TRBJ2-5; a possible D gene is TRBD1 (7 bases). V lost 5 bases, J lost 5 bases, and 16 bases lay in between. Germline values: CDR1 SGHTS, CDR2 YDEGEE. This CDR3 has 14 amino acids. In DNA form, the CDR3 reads TGTGCCAGCAGGCCCAGGGGGGCGGGGGAGACCCAGTACTTC. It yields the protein CASRPRGAGETQYF.

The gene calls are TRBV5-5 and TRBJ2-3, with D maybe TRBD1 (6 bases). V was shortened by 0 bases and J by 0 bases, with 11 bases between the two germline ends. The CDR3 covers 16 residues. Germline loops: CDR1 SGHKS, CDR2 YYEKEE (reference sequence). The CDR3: CASSLAGASSTDTQYF. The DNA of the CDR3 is TGTGCCAGCAGCTTGGCAGGGGCGAGTAGCACAGATACGCAGTATTTT.

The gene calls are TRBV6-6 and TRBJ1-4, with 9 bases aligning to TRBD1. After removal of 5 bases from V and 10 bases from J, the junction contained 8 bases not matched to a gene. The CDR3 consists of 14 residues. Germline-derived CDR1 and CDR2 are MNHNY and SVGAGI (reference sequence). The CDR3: CASSTDRGPGKLFF. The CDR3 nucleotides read TGTGCCAGCAGTACGGACAGGGGACCGGGAAAACTGTTTTTT.

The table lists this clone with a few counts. CDR3 amino acids: CASSTGGQGNQPQHF. CDR3 sequence (DNA): TGTGCCAGTAGTACGGGGGGACAGGGGAATCAGCCCCAGCATTTT. The chain combines TRBV19 with TRBJ1-5, with 10 bases matching TRBD1. The germline V gene has CDR1 LNHDA and CDR2 SQIVND (reference sequence). V was clipped by 4 bases and J by 4 bases; unmatched bases: 4. The CDR3 length is 15 residues.

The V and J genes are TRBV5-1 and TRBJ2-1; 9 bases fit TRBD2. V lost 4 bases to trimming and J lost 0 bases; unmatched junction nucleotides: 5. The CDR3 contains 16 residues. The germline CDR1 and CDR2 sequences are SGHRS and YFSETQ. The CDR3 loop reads CASSPDSGSSYNEQFF. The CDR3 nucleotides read TGCGCCAGCAGCCCAGATAGCGGGAGCTCCTACAATGAGCAGTTCTTC. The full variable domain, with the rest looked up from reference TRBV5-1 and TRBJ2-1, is KAGVTQTPRYLIKTRGQQVTLSCSPISGHRSVSWYQQTPGQGLQFLFEYFSETQRNKGNFPGRFSGRQFSNSRSEMNVSTLELGDSALYLCASSPDSGSSYNEQFFGPGTRLTVL.

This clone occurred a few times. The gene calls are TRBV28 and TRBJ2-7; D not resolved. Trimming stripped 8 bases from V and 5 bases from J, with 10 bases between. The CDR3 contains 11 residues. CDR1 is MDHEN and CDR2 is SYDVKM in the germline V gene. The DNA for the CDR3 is TGTGCCAGCCAGGTTGACCACGAGCAGTACTTC. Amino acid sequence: CASQVDHEQYF.

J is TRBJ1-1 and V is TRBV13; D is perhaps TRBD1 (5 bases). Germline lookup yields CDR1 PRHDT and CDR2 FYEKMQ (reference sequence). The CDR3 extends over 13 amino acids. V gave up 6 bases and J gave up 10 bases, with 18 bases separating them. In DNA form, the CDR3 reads TGTGCCAGCAGAGCCACCGGTGTGGGGGTAGCTTTCTTT. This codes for CASRATGVGVAFF.

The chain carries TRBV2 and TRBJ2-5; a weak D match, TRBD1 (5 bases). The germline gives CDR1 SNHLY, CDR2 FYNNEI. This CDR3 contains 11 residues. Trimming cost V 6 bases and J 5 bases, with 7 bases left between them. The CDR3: CASSYRETQYF. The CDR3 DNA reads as TGTGCCAGCAGCTACAGGGAGACCCAGTACTTC.

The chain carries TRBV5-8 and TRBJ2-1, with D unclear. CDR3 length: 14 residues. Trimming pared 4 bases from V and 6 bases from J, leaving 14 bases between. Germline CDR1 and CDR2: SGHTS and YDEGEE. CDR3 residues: CASSPFVGTNEQFF. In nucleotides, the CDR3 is TGTGCCAGCAGCCCGTTCGTGGGAACCAATGAGCAGTTCTTC.

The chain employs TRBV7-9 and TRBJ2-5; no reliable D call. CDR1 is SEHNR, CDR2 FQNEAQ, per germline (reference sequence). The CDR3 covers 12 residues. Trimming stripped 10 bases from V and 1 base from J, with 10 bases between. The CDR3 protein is CATNDAQETQYF. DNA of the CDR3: TGTGCCACCAACGACGCCCAAGAGACCCAGTACTTC.